Here is one T cell receptor (beta chain) with its context. This record belongs to a study of blood T cell repertoires in COVID-19. At the level of the study: Samples representing acute and convalescent COVID-19 were sourced from the United States, Italy and Spain. T cells, B-cell-depleted T cells, or PBMCs supplied cDNA or gDNA.

Methods used by the authors: Amplification of reference gene primers was used by the study to estimate nucleated cell counts. Data came from immunoSEQ multiplex PCR; TCRdb stores just in-frame clones and leaves some out. V, J and clone size reflect that table, while D and trimming were determined from the DNA. The table records roughly 22,000 clones, around 90% of them present only once. V was trimmed by 6 bases and J by 7 bases, leaving 15 bases between them. The CDR3 loop spans 13 amino acids. Per germline, CDR1 MNHEY and CDR2 SVGAGI. The chain couples TRBV6-5 to TRBJ1-1, with D tentatively TRBD1 (5 bases). The TCR originated in a man between 65 and 85 years old with active COVID-19. Sequenced sample: peripheral blood. This CDR3 is CASSPWGSLEAFF. The DNA of the CDR3 is TGTGCCAGCAGCCCCTGGGGCAGCCTTGAAGCTTTCTTT.